One sample yielded the 23 T cell receptor beta chains listed below, sequenced in a study of tissue T cells after allogeneic stem cell transplantation. Using immunoSEQ multiplex PCR, the repertoire was profiled, and TCRdb retains in-frame clones only, with some absent. This table holds about 6,300 clones, 69% found once. The material sequenced was tissue from the stomach, taken at autopsy. The receptors were gathered from a woman between 18 and 50 years old with breast cancer.

This chain uses TRBV7-8 with TRBJ2-7; 14 bases line up with TRBD2. Germline V lookup: CDR1 SGHVS, CDR2 FQNEAQ. The CDR3 covers 16 residues. Trimming took 4 bases from V and 0 from J; bases not matched to a gene: 2. The CDR3 is CASSWGTSGGSYEQYF. The CDR3 DNA is TGTGCCAGCAGCTGGGGGACTAGCGGGGGCTCCTACGAGCAGTACTTC. The whole variable domain, filled in from reference TRBV7-8 and TRBJ2-7, reads GAGVSQSPRYKVAKRGQDVALRCDPISGHVSLFWYQQALGQGPEFLTYFQNEAQLDKSGLPSDRFFAERPEGSVSTLKIQRTQQEDSAVYLCASSWGTSGGSYEQYFGPGTRLTVT.

V gene TRBV4-3 combines with J gene TRBJ1-4, with a weak D call TRBD1 (6 bases). This CDR3 is 17 amino acids long. Trimming removed 1 base from V and 4 bases from J, with 16 bases in between. Germline V gives CDR1 LGHNA, CDR2 YSLEER. The CDR3 here is CASSQASRTVFNEKLFF. In DNA, the CDR3 is TGCGCCAGCAGCCAAGCCTCGAGGACAGTCTTTAATGAAAAACTGTTTTTT.

This clone occurred a few times. The CDR3 loop reads CAGQRGTSDYEQYF. The CDR3 DNA reads TGTGCCGGCCAACGCGGGACTAGCGACTACGAGCAGTACTTC. The chain employs TRBV30 and TRBJ2-7; 10 bases are a match to TRBD2. The CDR3 spans 14 residues. V was clipped by 8 bases and J by 3 bases; unmatched bases: 10. Germline CDR1 is GTSNPN and CDR2 is SVGIG (reference sequence).

The gene calls are TRBV4-3 and TRBJ1-3; D gene ambiguous. Germline CDR1 and CDR2: LGHNA and YSLEER. V lost 0 bases and J lost 0, with 9 bases in between. This CDR3 region has 16 residues. CDR3 amino acids: CASSQDFGSSGNTIYF. CDR3 in DNA: TGCGCCAGCAGCCAAGATTTTGGGAGCTCTGGAAACACCATATATTTT.

This clone was picked up one time. The chain uses TRBV24-1 and TRBJ2-1; D call uncertain. Trimming left V 2 bases short and J 2 bases short, with 0 bases between. Germline CDR1 reads KGHDR; CDR2 reads SFDVKD. The CDR3 is made up of 12 amino acids. The CDR3 spells CATSDSYNEQFF. The CDR3, as DNA: TGTGCCACCAGTGATTCCTACAATGAGCAGTTCTTC.

The chain uses TRBV29-1 and TRBJ1-2; no definite D call. The CDR3 covers 13 residues. Deletions cut 4 bases from V and 3 bases from J, with 12 bases between. From germline, CDR1 is SQVTM and CDR2 ANQGSEA. CDR3 nucleotide sequence: TGCAGCGTTGGAGAGGGTCAGGACTATGGCTACACCTTC. As protein: CSVGEGQDYGYTF.

This chain links TRBV7-8 with TRBJ1-1; TRBD1 might be the D (5 bases). This CDR3 is 17 amino acids long. CDR1 and CDR2 from the germline V gene are SGHVS and FQNEAQ. With 5 bases removed from V and 2 bases from J, the gap between germline ends came to 21 bases. The CDR3 region is CASSPQGPSRYNTEAFF. CDR3 bases: TGTGCCAGCAGCCCGCAGGGACCGTCGCGGTACAACACTGAAGCTTTCTTT.

V gene TRBV4-3 combines with J gene TRBJ2-1; unclear D gene. Germline values: CDR1 LGHNA, CDR2 YSLEER. Trimming shortened V by 0 bases and J by 6 bases, and 3 bases separated the two germline ends. This CDR3 is built from 12 residues. For the CDR3, the DNA is TGCGCCAGCAGCCAAGACCTCAATGAGCAGTTCTTC. It encodes CASSQDLNEQFF.

The chain has TRBV19 and TRBJ2-3; TRBD2 matches 10 bases. This CDR3 has 17 residues. Per germline, CDR1 LNHDA and CDR2 SQIVND (reference sequence). V shed 5 bases, J shed 4 bases, and the junction held 12 bases outside the gene matches. The CDR3 bases are TGTGCCAGTAGTGAGTCGGCTAGCGGGAGCCTTGCAGATACGCAGTATTTT. Its protein product is CASSESASGSLADTQYF.

The chain couples TRBV10-1 to TRBJ2-6, with 9 positions matching TRBD1. There are 16 residues in the CDR3. Trimming cost V 4 bases and J 1 base; bases outside gene matches: 2. Germline V lookup: CDR1 WNHNN, CDR2 SYGVQD (reference sequence). CDR3 DNA: TGCGCCAGCAGTGCACAGGGGGCATCTGGGGCCAACGTCCTGACTTTC. As protein: CASSAQGASGANVLTF.

The chain combines TRBV25-1 with TRBJ2-5; D is perhaps TRBD1 (5 bases). V lost 2 bases to trimming and J lost 3 bases, with 10 bases between them. The CDR3 loop spans 14 amino acids. CDR1 is MGHDK, CDR2 SYGVNS, per germline. DNA of the CDR3: TGTGCCAGCAGTGAACCCGGCAGGGAAGAGACCCAGTACTTC. Its protein product is CASSEPGREETQYF.

V and J are TRBV5-4 and TRBJ2-3; the D is unclear. Germline V gives CDR1 SGHNT, CDR2 YYREEE (reference sequence). The CDR3 length is 14 residues. Trimming pared 0 bases from V and 4 bases from J, leaving 9 bases between. This CDR3 reads CASSLESAADTQYF. As DNA, the CDR3 is TGTGCCAGCAGCTTGGAATCCGCGGCAGATACGCAGTATTTT.

The CDR3 region has the DNA TGCGCCAGCAGCCCCGGACAGGGCCCCACCTACGAGCAGTACTTC. Protein sequence: CASSPGQGPTYEQYF. V and J are TRBV4-1 and TRBJ2-7; TRBD1 aligns across 8 bases. Germline V gene lookup returns CDR1 MGHRA and CDR2 YSYEKL. This CDR3 is 15 amino acids long. Losses at the gene ends were 4 bases for V and 2 bases for J; bases not matched to a gene: 7.

Concerning this clone itself: Other DNA sequences of this sample code for an identical CDR3. The chain uses TRBV3-1 (or the pseudogene TRBV3-2) and TRBJ1-3; D is undetermined. The germline V gene encodes CDR1 LGHDT and CDR2 YNNKEL (reference sequence). This CDR3 spans 15 amino acids. V was shortened by 1 base and J by 0 bases, with 7 bases between the two germline ends. This CDR3 reads CASSQGSRSGNTIYF. Written as DNA, the CDR3 is TGTGCCAGCAGCCAAGGTTCCCGCTCTGGAAACACCATATATTTT.

The V call is TRBV4-2, the J call TRBJ1-5; a weak D match, TRBD1 (5 bases). CDR1 LGHNA and CDR2 YNFKEQ come from the germline V gene. Trimming took 0 bases from V and 4 from J, leaving 7 bases between them. The CDR3 extends over 14 amino acids. The CDR3 DNA reads as TGTGCCAGCAGCCAAGAGGGGGATAATCAGCCCCAGCATTTT. Translation gives CASSQEGDNQPQHF.

V is TRBV7-9 and J is TRBJ2-2; either TRBD1 or TRBD2 may fit D (5 bases each). V was clipped by 6 bases and J by 8 bases, with 22 bases between them. The V gene's germline CDR1 is SEHNR and CDR2 FQNEAQ (reference sequence). CDR3 length: 16 residues. This CDR3 reads CASRPLPAGREGELFF. The CDR3 region has the DNA TGTGCCAGCAGACCGCTTCCGGCAGGGAGAGAGGGGGAGCTGTTTTTT.

The chain has TRBV9 and TRBJ2-3, with D uncertain. CDR3 size: 13 residues. Germline values: CDR1 SGDLS, CDR2 YYNGEE. Trimming took 5 bases from V and 2 from J, leaving 9 bases between them. Written as DNA, the CDR3 is TGTGCCAGCAGTCGACTCCCCACAGATACGCAGTATTTT. It translates to CASSRLPTDTQYF.

The chain joins TRBV19 to TRBJ1-1; a weak D match, TRBD1 (5 bases). Looked up from germline, CDR1 is LNHDA and CDR2 is SQIVND (reference sequence). Between the trimmed V and J ends, which lost 6 bases and 0 bases, there was a span of 8 bases. This CDR3 contains 13 residues. CDR3 sequence: CASSDRLNTEAFF. The CDR3 DNA reads as TGTGCCAGTAGCGACAGATTGAACACTGAAGCTTTCTTT.

The chain combines TRBV2 with TRBJ1-1; D remains ambiguous. Germline-derived CDR1 and CDR2 are SNHLY and FYNNEI. This CDR3 comprises 13 residues. The V end was cut by 6 bases, the J end by 3 bases, with 11 bases between. CDR3 protein: CASRVDGDTEAFF. The CDR3 region has the DNA TGTGCCAGCAGGGTCGATGGGGACACTGAAGCTTTCTTT.

The chain combines TRBV9 with TRBJ1-1; weak D call: TRBD1 (6 bases). Germline V gene sequence: CDR1 SGDLS, CDR2 YYNGEE. V lost 2 bases and J lost 1, with 6 bases in between. CDR3 length: 13 amino acids. As DNA, the CDR3 is TGTGCCAGCAGCGTGACAGGGAACACTGAAGCTTTCTTT. Translated: CASSVTGNTEAFF.

V gene TRBV12-3 or TRBV12-4 combines with J gene TRBJ1-1, with D perhaps TRBD1 (5 bases). V lost 7 bases and J 7 bases, leaving 16 bases between the germline ends. The CDR3 is made up of 13 amino acids. The CDR3 spells CASTTSMGVEAFF. CDR3 DNA: TGTGCCAGCACTACATCAATGGGGGTTGAAGCTTTCTTT.

CDR3 in amino acids: CASSLGAGELFF. CDR3 DNA: TGTGCCAGCAGTTTAGGAGCCGGGGAGCTGTTTTTT. The chain couples TRBV12-3 or TRBV12-4 to TRBJ2-2; D gene uncertain. Trimming removed 1 base from V and 6 bases from J, with 3 bases in between. This CDR3 has 12 amino acids.

In DNA, the CDR3 is TGCGCCAGCAGCCAAGACGTACAGGGTGGGCAGTACTTC. Encoded protein: CASSQDVQGGQYF. The chain uses TRBV4-3 and TRBJ2-7; a possible D gene is TRBD1 (6 bases). The CDR3 is 13 amino acids. Germline V CDR1 and CDR2: LGHNA, YSLEER. Between the trimmed V and J ends, which lost 0 bases and 9 bases, there was a span of 12 bases.